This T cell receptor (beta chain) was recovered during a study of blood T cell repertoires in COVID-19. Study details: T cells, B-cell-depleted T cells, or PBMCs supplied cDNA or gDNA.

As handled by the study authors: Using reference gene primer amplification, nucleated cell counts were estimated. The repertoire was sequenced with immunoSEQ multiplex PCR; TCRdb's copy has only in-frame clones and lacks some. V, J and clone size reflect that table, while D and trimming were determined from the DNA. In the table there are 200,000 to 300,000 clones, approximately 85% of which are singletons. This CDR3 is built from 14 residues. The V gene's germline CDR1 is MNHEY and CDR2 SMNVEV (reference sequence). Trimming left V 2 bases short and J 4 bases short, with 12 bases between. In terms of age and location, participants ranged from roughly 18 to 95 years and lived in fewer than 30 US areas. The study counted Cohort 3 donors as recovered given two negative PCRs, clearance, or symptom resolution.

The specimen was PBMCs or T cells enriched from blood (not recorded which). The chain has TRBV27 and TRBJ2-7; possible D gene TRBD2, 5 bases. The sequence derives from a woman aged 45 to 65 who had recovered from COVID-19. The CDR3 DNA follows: TGTGCCAGCAGTTTAGTGGGAGAGGCATACGAGCAGTACTTC. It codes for CASSLVGEAYEQYF.